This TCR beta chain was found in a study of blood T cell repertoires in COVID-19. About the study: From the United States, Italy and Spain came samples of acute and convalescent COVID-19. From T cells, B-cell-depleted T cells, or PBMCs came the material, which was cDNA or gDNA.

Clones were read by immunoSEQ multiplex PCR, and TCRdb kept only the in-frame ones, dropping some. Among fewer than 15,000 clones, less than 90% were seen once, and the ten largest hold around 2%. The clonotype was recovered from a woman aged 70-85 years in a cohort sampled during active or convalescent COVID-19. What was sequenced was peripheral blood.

CDR3 coding DNA: TGTGCCTGGAGTTTAACCGGGACACGAGCTTTCTTT. It encodes CAWSLTGTRAFF. The chain recombines TRBV30 with TRBJ1-1, with a possible D match to TRBD1 (6 bases). V shed 2 bases and J shed 10 bases, with 14 bases lying between them. This CDR3 spans 12 amino acids. Germline V gives CDR1 GTSNPN, CDR2 SVGIG (reference sequence). Based on the CDR3 plus reference TRBV30 and TRBJ1-1, the full variable domain is SQTIHQWPATLVQPVGSPLSLECTVEGTSNPNLYWYRQAAGRGLQLLFYSVGIGQISSEVPQNLSASRPQDRQFILSSKKLLLSDSGFYLCAWSLTGTRAFFGQGTRLTVV.